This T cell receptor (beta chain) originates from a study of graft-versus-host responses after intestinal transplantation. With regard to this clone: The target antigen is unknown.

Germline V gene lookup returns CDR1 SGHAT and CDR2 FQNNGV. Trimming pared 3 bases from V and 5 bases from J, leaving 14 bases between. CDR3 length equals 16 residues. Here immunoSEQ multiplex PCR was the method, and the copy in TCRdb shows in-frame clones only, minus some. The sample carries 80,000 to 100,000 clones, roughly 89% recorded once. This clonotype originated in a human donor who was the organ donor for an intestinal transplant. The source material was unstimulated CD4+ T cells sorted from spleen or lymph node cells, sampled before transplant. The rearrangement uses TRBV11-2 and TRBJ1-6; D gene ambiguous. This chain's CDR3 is CASSFWGLRDNSPLHF. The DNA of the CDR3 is TGTGCCAGCAGCTTTTGGGGATTGCGGGATAATTCACCCCTCCACTTT.